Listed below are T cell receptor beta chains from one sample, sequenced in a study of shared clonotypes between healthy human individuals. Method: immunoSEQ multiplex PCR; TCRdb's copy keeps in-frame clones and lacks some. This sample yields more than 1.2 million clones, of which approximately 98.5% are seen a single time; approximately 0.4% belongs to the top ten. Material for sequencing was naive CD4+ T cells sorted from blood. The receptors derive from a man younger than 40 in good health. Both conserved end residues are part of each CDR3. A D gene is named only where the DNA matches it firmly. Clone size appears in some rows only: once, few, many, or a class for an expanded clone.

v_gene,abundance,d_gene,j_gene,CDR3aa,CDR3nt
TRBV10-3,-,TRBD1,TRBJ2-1,CAIRRTGDNEQFF,TGTGCCATCCGCAGGACAGGGGACAATGAGCAGTTCTTC
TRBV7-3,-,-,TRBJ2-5,CASSLKGGRLTETQYF,TGTGCCAGCAGCTTAAAGGGTGGACGACTGACAGAGACCCAGTACTTC
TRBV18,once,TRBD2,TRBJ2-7,CASSGGLAGLSYEQYF,TGTGCCAGCTCTGGGGGACTAGCGGGACTCTCCTACGAGCAGTACTTC
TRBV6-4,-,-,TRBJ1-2,CASSDTGTSYGYTF,TGTGCCAGCAGTGACACAGGGACGTCTTATGGCTACACCTTC
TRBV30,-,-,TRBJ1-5,CAWSDDRLLGAYSNQPQHF,TGTGCCTGGAGTGATGATAGGCTTTTAGGAGCCTATAGCAATCAGCCCCAGCATTTT
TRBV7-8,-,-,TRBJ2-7,CASTRREVSYEQYF,TGTGCCAGCACCCGGCGAGAAGTCTCCTACGAGCAGTACTTC
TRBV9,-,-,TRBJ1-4,CASSDRTGPLGIREKLFF,TGTGCCAGCAGCGATAGAACAGGACCCCTCGGGATAAGGGAAAAACTGTTTTTT
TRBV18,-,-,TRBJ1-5,CASSPGGRDQPQHF,TGTGCCAGCTCACCAGGAGGACGGGATCAGCCCCAGCATTTT
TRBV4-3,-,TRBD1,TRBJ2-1,CASSQGGTGRNEQFF,TGCGCCAGCAGCCAAGGGGGGACAGGGAGGAATGAGCAGTTCTTC
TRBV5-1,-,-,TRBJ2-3,CASSLAKDTQYF,TGCGCCAGCAGCTTGGCAAAGGATACGCAGTATTTT
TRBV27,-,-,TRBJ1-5,CASSLSRNQPQHF,TGTGCCAGCAGTTTATCCAGGAATCAGCCCCAGCATTTT
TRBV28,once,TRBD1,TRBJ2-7,CASSNHRGLREQYF,TGTGCCAGCAGCAATCACAGGGGGCTTCGTGAGCAGTACTTC
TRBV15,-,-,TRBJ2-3,CATSRDRAADTQYF,TGTGCCACCAGCAGAGATCGGGCAGCAGATACGCAGTATTTT
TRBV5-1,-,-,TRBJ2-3,CASSLTGSTDTQYF,TGCGCCAGCAGCTTAACTGGGAGCACAGATACGCAGTATTTT
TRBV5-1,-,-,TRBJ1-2,CASSWGTGSDGYGYTF,TGCGCCAGCAGCTGGGGAACAGGGAGTGACGGCTATGGCTACACCTTC
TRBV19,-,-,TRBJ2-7,CASARDTRYEQYF,TGTGCCAGTGCCCGGGATACCAGGTACGAGCAGTACTTC
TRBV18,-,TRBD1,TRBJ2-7,CASSQGQGVQYYEQYF,TGTGCCAGCTCACAGGGACAGGGCGTTCAGTACTACGAGCAGTACTTC
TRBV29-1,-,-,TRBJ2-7,CSAAGPSGREQYF,TGCAGCGCGGCGGGCCCCTCAGGCCGCGAGCAGTACTTC
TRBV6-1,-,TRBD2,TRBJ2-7,CASRLAGESHYEQYF,TGTGCCTCCCGACTAGCGGGAGAAAGTCACTACGAGCAGTACTTC
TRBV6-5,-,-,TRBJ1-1,CASSDPGRDTEAFF,TGTGCCAGCAGTGACCCTGGACGGGACACTGAAGCTTTCTTT
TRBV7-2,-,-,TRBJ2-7,CASSSHPSSYEQYF,TGTGCCAGCAGCTCCCACCCGAGCTCCTACGAGCAGTACTTC
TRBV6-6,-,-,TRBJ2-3,CASIFGGEGDTQYF,TGTGCCAGCATCTTCGGGGGAGAGGGAGATACGCAGTATTTT
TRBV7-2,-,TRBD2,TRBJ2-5,CASGIFAGGGTQYF,TGTGCCAGCGGAATATTCGCGGGAGGGGGGACCCAGTACTTC
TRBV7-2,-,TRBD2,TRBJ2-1,CASSPTSGRGFF,TGTGCCAGCAGCCCTACTAGCGGGAGAGGGTTCTTC
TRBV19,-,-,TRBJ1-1,CASSIAGFGTEAFF,TGTGCCAGTAGTATCGCAGGGTTCGGCACTGAAGCTTTCTTT
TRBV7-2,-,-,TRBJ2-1,CASSGGGRFLSYNEQFF,TGTGCCAGCAGCGGAGGGGGAAGGTTCCTTTCGTACAATGAGCAGTTCTTC
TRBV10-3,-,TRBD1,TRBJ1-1,CAIWDRENTEAFF,TGTGCCATTTGGGACAGAGAAAACACTGAAGCTTTCTTT
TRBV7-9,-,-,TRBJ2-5,CASSFGGALIGTQYF,TGTGCCAGCAGCTTTGGGGGGGCGCTTATTGGGACCCAGTACTTC
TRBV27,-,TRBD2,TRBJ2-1,CASSLGTSGRVTNEQFF,TGTGCCAGCAGTTTGGGGACTAGCGGGAGAGTCACCAATGAGCAGTTCTTC
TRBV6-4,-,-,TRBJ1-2,CASSDSAGANYGYTF,TGTGCCAGCAGTGACTCAGCAGGGGCTAACTATGGCTACACCTTC
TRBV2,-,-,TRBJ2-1,CASSEVPGWSNEQFF,TGTGCCAGCAGCGAAGTTCCGGGATGGAGCAATGAGCAGTTCTTC
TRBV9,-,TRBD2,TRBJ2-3,CASSATQGAGAGTDTQYF,TGTGCCAGCAGCGCAACCCAGGGCGCGGGAGCGGGGACAGATACGCAGTATTTT
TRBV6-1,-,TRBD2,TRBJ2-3,CASSGSEDTQYF,TGTGCCAGTAGCGGGAGTGAAGATACGCAGTATTTT
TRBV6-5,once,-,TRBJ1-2,CASSSYPVNYGYTF,TGTGCCAGCAGTTCCTACCCGGTGAACTATGGCTACACCTTC
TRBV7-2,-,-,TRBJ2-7,CASSLALLEQYF,TGTGCCAGCAGCTTGGCCCTGCTGGAGCAGTACTTC
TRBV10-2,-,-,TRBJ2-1,CASSWFSGNEQFF,TGCGCCAGCAGCTGGTTTTCGGGCAATGAGCAGTTCTTC
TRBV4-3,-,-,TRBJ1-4,CASSHRGRGEKLFF,TGCGCCAGCAGCCACAGGGGCAGGGGTGAAAAACTGTTTTTT
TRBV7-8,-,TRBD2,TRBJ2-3,CASSLGLAEPLGTQYF,TGTGCCAGCAGCTTAGGACTAGCGGAGCCCCTCGGTACGCAGTATTTT
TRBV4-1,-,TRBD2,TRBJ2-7,CASSQDRASGLYEQYF,TGCGCCAGCAGCCAAGATAGGGCTAGCGGGCTGTACGAGCAGTACTTC
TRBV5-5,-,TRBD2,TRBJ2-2,CASSQIAGTNTGELFF,TGTGCCAGCAGCCAGATAGCGGGCACGAACACCGGGGAGCTGTTTTTT
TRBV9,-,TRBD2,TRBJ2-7,CASSGGTSVANEQYF,TGTGCCAGCAGTGGCGGGACTAGCGTGGCCAACGAGCAGTACTTC
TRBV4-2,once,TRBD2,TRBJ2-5,CASSQESAPGLASSQETQYF,TGTGCCAGCAGCCAAGAATCCGCCCCGGGACTAGCGTCTTCCCAAGAGACCCAGTACTTC
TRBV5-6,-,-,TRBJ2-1,CASSRLAEYNEQFF,TGTGCCAGCAGTCGTTTGGCCGAATACAATGAGCAGTTCTTC
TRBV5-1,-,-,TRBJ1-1,CASSLGQQNTEAFF,TGCGCCAGCAGCTTGGGACAACAGAACACTGAAGCTTTCTTT
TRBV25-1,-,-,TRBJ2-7,CASSDSTSGDYEQYF,TGTGCCAGCAGTGATAGCACGAGTGGGGACTACGAGCAGTACTTC
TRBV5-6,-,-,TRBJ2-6,CASRVAITGSRANVLTF,TGTGCCAGCAGGGTAGCGATTACAGGGAGTAGAGCCAACGTCCTGACTTTC
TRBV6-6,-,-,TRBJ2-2,CLTDGSRNGGELFF,TGTCTCACTGACGGATCCCGGAACGGCGGGGAGCTGTTTTTT
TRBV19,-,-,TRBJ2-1,CASSIAGGSSYNEQFF,TGTGCCAGTAGTATAGCTGGGGGGAGCTCCTACAATGAGCAGTTCTTC
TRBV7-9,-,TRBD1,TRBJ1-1,CASSLTGGAGTEAFF,TGTGCCAGCAGCTTGACAGGGGGCGCAGGCACTGAAGCTTTCTTT
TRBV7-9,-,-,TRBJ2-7,CASSPSIGASSYEQYF,TGTGCCAGCAGCCCATCAATTGGGGCCAGCTCCTACGAGCAGTACTTC
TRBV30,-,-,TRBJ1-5,CAWSSRARDQPQHF,TGTGCCTGGAGTAGTCGAGCGAGGGACCAGCCCCAGCATTTT
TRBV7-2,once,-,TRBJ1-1,CASSLDLGRGPFSAEAFF,TGTGCCAGCAGCTTAGACCTGGGCAGGGGACCCTTTTCGGCTGAAGCTTTCTTT
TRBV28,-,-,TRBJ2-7,CASIFLSGAGYEQYF,TGTGCCAGCATCTTTTTGTCTGGGGCCGGATACGAGCAGTACTTC
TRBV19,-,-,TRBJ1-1,CASTRSRASFSAFF,TGTGCCAGTACCCGGAGCCGGGCTTCGTTCTCTGCTTTCTTT
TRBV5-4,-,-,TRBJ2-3,CASSFRGGDTQYF,TGTGCCAGCAGCTTCCGGGGTGGTGATACGCAGTATTTT
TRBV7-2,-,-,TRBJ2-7,CASRRGGPYEQYF,TGTGCCAGCAGACGAGGGGGACCCTACGAGCAGTACTTC